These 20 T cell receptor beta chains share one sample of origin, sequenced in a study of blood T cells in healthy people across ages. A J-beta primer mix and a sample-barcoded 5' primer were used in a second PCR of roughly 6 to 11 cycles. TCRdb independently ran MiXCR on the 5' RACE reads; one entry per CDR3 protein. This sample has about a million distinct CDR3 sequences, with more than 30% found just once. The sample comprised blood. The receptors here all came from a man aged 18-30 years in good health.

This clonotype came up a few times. Written as DNA, the CDR3 is TGCGCCAGCAGCCAAACAGGGGTCCACGAGCAGTACTTC. It codes for CASSQTGVHEQYF. This chain links TRBV4-1 with TRBJ2-4; the match to TRBD1 covers 7 bases. The J call is in doubt because the DNA end fits TRBJ2-7 better. The CDR3 is 13 amino acids. CDR1 is MGHRA and CDR2 is YSYEKL in the germline V gene.

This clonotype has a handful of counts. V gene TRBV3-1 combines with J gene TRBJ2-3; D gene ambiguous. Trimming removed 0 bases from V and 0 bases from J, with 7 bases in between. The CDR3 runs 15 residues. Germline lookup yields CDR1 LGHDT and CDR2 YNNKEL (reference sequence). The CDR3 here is CASSQDGRSTDTQYF. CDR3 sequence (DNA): TGTGCCAGCAGCCAAGATGGACGGAGCACAGATACGCAGTATTTT.

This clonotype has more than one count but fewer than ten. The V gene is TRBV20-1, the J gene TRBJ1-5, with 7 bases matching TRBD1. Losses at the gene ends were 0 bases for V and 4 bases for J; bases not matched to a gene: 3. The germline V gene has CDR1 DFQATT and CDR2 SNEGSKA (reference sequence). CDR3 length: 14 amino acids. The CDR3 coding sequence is TGCAGTGCTAGAGATGGGGGACAGAATCAGCCCCAGCATTTT. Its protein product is CSARDGGQNQPQHF.

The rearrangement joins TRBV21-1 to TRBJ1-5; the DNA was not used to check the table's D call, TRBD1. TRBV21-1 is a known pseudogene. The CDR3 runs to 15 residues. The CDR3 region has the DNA TGTGCCAGCAGCAGAAACCAGACAGGGCATCAGCCCCAGCATTTT. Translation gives CASSRNQTGHQPQHF.

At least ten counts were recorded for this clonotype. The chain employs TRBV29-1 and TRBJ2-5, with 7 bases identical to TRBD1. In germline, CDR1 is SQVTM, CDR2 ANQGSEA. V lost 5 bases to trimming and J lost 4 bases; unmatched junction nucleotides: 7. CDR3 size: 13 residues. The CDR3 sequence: CSVKDRLGETQYF. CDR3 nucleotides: TGCAGCGTTAAGGACAGGCTGGGAGAGACCCAGTACTTC. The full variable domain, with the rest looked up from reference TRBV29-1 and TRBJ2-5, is SAVISQKPSRDICQRGTSLTIQCQVDSQVTMMFWYRQQPGQSLTLIATANQGSEATYESGFVIDKFPISRPNLTFSTLTVSNMSPEDSSIYLCSVKDRLGETQYFGPGTRLLVL.

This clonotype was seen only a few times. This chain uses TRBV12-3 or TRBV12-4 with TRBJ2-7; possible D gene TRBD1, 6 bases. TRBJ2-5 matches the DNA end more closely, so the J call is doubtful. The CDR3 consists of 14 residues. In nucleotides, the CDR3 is TGTGCCAGCAGTTCCGGGACAAATAGACAGACCCAGTACTTC. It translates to CASSSGTNRQTQYF.

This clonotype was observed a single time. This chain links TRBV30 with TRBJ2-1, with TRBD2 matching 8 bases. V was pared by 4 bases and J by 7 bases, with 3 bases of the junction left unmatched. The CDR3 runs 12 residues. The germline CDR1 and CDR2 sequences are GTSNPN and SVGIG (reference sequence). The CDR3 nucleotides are TGTGCCTGGACGGGGGGGCCGAATGAGCAGTTCTTC. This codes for CAWTGGPNEQFF.

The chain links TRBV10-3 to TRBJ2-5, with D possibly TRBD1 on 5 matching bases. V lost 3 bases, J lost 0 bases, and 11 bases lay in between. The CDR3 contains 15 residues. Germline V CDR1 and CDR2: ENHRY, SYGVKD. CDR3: CAISEGAGNQETQYF. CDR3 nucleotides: TGTGCCATCAGTGAAGGGGCAGGGAACCAAGAGACCCAGTACTTC.

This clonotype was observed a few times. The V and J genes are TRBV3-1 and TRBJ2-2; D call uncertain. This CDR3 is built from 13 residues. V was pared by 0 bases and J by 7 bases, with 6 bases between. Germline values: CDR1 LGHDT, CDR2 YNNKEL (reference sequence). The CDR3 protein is CASSQDQVGELFF. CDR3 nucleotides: TGTGCCAGCAGCCAAGATCAGGTCGGGGAGCTGTTTTTT.

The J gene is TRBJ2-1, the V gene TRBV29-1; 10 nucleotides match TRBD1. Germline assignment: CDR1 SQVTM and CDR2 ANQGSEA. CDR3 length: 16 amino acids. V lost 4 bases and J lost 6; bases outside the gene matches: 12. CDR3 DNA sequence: TGCAGCGTTGGAGGAGGGGACAGGGGTCTGGGCAATGAGCAGTTCTTC. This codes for CSVGGGDRGLGNEQFF.

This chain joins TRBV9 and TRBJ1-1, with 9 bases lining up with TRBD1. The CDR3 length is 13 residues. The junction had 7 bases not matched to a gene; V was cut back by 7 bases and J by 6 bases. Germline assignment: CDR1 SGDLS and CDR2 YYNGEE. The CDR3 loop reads CASARTGDPEAFF. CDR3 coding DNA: TGTGCCAGCGCCCGGACAGGGGATCCTGAAGCTTTCTTT.

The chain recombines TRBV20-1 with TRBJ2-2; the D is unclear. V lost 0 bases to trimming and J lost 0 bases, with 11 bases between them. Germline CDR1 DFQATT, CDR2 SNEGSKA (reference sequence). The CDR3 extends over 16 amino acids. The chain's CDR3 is CSARDVVGANTGELFF. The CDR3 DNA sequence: TGCAGTGCTAGAGACGTAGTGGGTGCGAACACCGGGGAGCTGTTTTTT.

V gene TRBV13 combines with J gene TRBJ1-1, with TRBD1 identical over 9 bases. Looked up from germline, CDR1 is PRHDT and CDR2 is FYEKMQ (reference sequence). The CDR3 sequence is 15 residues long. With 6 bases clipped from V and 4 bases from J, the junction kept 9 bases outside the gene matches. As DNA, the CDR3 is TGTGCCAGCAGTTTGGGACAGGGTTTGAGCACTGAAGCTTTCTTT. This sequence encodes CASSLGQGLSTEAFF.

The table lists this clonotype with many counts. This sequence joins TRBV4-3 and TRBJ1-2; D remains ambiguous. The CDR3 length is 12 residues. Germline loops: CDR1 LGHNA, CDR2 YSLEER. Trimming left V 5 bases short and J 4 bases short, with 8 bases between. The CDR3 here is CASSFDTYGYTF. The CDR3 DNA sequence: TGCGCCAGCAGCTTTGACACCTATGGCTACACCTTC.

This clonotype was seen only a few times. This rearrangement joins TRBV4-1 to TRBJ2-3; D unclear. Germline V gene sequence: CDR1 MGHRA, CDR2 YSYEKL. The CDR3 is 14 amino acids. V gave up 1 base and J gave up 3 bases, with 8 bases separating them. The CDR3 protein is CASSQVLMTDTQYF. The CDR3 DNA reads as TGCGCCAGCAGCCAAGTTCTAATGACAGATACGCAGTATTTT.

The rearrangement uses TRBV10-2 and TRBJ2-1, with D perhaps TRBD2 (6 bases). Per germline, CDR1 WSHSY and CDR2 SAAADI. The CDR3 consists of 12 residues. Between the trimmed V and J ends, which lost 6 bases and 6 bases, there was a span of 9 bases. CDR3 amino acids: CASRDYLNEQFF. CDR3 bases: TGCGCCAGCAGGGACTACCTCAATGAGCAGTTCTTC.

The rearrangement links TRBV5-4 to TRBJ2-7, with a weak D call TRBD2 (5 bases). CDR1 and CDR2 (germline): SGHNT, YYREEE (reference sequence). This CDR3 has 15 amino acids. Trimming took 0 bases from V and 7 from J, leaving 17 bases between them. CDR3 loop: CASSLGAQRYNEQYF. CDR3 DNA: TGTGCCAGCAGCTTGGGGGCCCAGCGGTACAATGAGCAGTACTTC.

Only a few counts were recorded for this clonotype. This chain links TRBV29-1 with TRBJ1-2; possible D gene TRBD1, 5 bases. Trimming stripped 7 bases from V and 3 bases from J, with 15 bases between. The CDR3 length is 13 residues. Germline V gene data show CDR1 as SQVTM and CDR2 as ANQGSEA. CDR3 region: CSAETVRDYGYTF. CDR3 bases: TGCAGCGCCGAGACAGTGAGGGACTATGGCTACACCTTC.

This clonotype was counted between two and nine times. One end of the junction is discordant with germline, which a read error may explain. The CDR3 sequence: CASSVARTRSGASVLTF. The CDR3 bases are TGTGCCAGCAGCGTAGCTAGGACAAGATCTGGGGCCAGCGTCCTGACTTTC. V gene TRBV9 combines with J gene TRBJ2-6, with D perhaps TRBD1 (5 bases). The CDR3 is 17 amino acids. Germline V gene lookup returns CDR1 SGDLS and CDR2 YYNGEE.

The CDR3 loop reads CSAAQSSYNEQFF. The CDR3 DNA reads as TGCAGCGCTGCACAGAGCTCCTACAATGAGCAGTTCTTC. The chain couples TRBV29-1 to TRBJ2-1; the D is unclear. V lost 7 bases and J 0 bases, leaving 10 bases between the germline ends. CDR1 and CDR2 from the germline V gene are SQVTM and ANQGSEA. The CDR3 has 13 amino acids.